The entry that follows covers one T cell receptor beta chain sequence. The CDR3 spans 13 residues. Germline lookup yields CDR1 SGHVS and CDR2 FNYEAQ. Trimming removed 5 bases from V and 2 bases from J, with 8 bases in between. The sample is drawn from a study of shared clonotypes between healthy human individuals. Profiling relied on immunoSEQ multiplex PCR, and the TCRdb table lists in-frame clones only, not all of them. The sample shows some 1,400,000 clones, around 95% of them seen only once. The CD4+ fraction was divided into a CD45RA+ naive subset and a CD45RA-negative memory subset. V and J are TRBV7-6 and TRBJ2-3; D is ambiguous. Sequenced sample: naive CD4+ T cells sorted from blood. Subset denoted: CD45RA+ positively selected. The TCR comes from a man aged 25-40 years in good health. The CDR3 DNA reads TGTGCCAGCAGCCCTGTTTTCACAGATACGCAGTATTTT. It codes for CASSPVFTDTQYF.